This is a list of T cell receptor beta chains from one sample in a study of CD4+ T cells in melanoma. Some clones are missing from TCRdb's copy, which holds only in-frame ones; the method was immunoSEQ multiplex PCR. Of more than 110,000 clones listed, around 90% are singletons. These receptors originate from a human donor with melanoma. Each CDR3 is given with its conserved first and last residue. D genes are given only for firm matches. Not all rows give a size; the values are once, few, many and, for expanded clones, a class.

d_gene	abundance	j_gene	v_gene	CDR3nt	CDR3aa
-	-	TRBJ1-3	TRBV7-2	TGTGCCAGCAGCTTAGGCGGGGCAGGACGAAACACCATATATTTT	CASSLGGAGRNTIYF
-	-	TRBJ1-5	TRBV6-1	TGTGCCAGCAGAACAGGTCTTCTGGGTGGTCAGCCCCAGCATTTT	CASRTGLLGGQPQHF
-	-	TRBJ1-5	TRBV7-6	TGTGCCAGCAGCCCCCTGGGTCAGCCCCAGCATTTT	CASSPLGQPQHF
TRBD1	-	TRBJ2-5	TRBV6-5	TGTGCCAGCAGTTACTCGGGACAGGGGGAGCTGACCCAGTACTTC	CASSYSGQGELTQYF
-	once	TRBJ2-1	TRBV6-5	TGTGCCAGCAGTTACTCGAGGGCTAGCGATGAGCAGTTCTTC	CASSYSRASDEQFF
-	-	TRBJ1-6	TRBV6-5	TGTGCCAGCAGTTACTCGCGTCAGACAAATTCACCCCTCCACTTT	CASSYSRQTNSPLHF
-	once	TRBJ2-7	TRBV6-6	TGTGCCAGCACCCAGGAGCCCTACGAGCAGTACTTC	CASTQEPYEQYF
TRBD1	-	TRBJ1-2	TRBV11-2	TGTGCCAGCAGCTTAGATACAGGGGTTTTGCGCTACACCTTC	CASSLDTGVLRYTF
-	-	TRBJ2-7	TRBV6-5	TGTGCCAGCAGTTTCCGGGACACCGCCTACGAGCAGTACTTC	CASSFRDTAYEQYF
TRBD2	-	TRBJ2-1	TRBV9	TGTGCCAGCAGCGTAGGCGGGGGGGGAAACAATGAGCAGTTCTTC	CASSVGGGGNNEQFF
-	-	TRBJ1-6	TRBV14	TGTGCCAGCAGCCAGGGGATTGGGTCACCCCTCCACTTT	CASSQGIGSPLHF
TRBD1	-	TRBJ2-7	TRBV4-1	TGCGCCAGCAGCCAAGGAGGAGTCCGGGACAGGGCCTCCTACGAGCAGTACTTC	CASSQGGVRDRASYEQYF
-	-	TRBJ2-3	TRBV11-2	TGTGCCAGCAGCCTAGGGGCCGGTGCAGATACGCAGTATTTT	CASSLGAGADTQYF
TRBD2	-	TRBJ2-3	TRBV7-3	TGTGCCAGCAGCACCGGGACTAGCGGGGGGGTGGATACGCAGTATTTT	CASSTGTSGGVDTQYF
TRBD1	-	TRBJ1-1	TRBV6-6	TGTGCCAGCAGAAGCGACAGGGCGAACACTGAAGCTTTCTTT	CASRSDRANTEAFF
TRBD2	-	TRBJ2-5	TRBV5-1	TGCGCCAGCAGCTTGGCCCTGCGGGGGGCGGAAGAGACCCAGTACTTC	CASSLALRGAEETQYF
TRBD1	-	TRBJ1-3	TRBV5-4	TGTGCCAGCAGCTTTGGACAGGCTGGAAACACCATATATTTT	CASSFGQAGNTIYF